This T cell receptor beta chain is from a study of T cell changes during pregnancy in multiple sclerosis. This CDR3 spans 16 amino acids. Trimming took 4 bases from V and 6 from J; bases not matched to a gene: 9. Germline V gene data show CDR1 as SGHVS and CDR2 as FQNEAQ. Clones were read by immunoSEQ multiplex PCR, and TCRdb kept only the in-frame ones, dropping some. Of 26,000 or so clones listed, about nine tenths are singletons. The source of this sequence is a female donor with multiple sclerosis, enrolled in a pregnancy study. The specimen was CD8+ T cells from peripheral blood mononuclear cells, collected in the second trimester of pregnancy. The rearrangement joins TRBV7-8 to TRBJ2-1; 10 bases fit TRBD2. The DNA for the CDR3 is TGTGCCAGCAGCTACACAAGCGGGGGGGCCGTCAATGAGCAGTTCTTC. Translation gives CASSYTSGGAVNEQFF. The whole variable domain, remainder taken from reference TRBV7-8 and TRBJ2-1, is GAGVSQSPRYKVAKRGQDVALRCDPISGHVSLFWYQQALGQGPEFLTYFQNEAQLDKSGLPSDRFFAERPEGSVSTLKIQRTQQEDSAVYLCASSYTSGGAVNEQFFGPGTRLTVL.